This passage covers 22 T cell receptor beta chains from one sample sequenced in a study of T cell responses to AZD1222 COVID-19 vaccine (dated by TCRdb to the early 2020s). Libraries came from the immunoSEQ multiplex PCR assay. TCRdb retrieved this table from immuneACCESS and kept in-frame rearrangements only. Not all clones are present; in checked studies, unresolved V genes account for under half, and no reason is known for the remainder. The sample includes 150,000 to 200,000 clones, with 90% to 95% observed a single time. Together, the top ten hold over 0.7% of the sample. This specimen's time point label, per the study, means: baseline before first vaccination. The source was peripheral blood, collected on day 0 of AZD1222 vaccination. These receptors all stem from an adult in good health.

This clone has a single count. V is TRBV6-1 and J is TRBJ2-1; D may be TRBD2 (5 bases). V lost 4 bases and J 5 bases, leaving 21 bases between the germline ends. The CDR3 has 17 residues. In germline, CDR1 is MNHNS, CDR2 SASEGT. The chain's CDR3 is CASSGLWEQSSHNEQFF. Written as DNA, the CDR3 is TGTGCCAGCAGTGGTCTTTGGGAACAATCTAGCCACAATGAGCAGTTCTTC.

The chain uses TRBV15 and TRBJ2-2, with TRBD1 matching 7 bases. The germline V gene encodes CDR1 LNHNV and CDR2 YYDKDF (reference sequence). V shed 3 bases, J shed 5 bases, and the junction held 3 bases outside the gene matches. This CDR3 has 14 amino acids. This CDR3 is CATSSNRGTGELFF. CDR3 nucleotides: TGTGCCACCAGCAGTAACAGGGGTACCGGGGAGCTGTTTTTT. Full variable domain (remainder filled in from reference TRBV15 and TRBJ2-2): DAMVIQNPRYQVTQFGKPVTLSCSQTLNHNVMYWYQQKSSQAPKLLFHYYDKDFNNEADTPDNFQSRRPNTSFCFLDIRSPGLGDTAMYLCATSSNRGTGELFFGEGSRLTVL.

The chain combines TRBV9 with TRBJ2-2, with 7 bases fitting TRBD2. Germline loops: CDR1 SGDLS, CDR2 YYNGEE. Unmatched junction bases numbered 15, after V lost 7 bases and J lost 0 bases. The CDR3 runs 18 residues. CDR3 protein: CASGPGRWGGTNTGELFF. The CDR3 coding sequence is TGTGCCAGCGGACCCGGGAGGTGGGGGGGAACGAACACCGGGGAGCTGTTTTTT.

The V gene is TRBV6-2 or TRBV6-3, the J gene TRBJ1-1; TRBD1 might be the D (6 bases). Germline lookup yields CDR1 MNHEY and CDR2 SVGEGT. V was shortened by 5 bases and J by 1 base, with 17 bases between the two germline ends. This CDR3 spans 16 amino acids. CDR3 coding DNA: TGTGCCAGCAGTACCATCCCGACAGGAGAGAACACTGAAGCTTTCTTT. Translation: CASSTIPTGENTEAFF.

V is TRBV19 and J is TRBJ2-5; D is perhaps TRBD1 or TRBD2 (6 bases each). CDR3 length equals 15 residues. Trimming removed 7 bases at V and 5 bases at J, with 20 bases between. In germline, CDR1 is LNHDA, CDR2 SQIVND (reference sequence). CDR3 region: CASTKGGTTAETQYF. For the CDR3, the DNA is TGTGCCAGTACCAAAGGGGGGACGACTGCCGAGACCCAGTACTTC.

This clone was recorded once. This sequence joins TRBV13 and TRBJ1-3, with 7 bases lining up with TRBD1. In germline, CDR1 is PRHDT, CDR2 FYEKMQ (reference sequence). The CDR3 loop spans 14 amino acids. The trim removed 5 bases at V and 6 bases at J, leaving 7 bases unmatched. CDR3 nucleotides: TGTGCCAGCAGCCGCCAGGGGGTCGAAAACACCATATATTTT. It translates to CASSRQGVENTIYF. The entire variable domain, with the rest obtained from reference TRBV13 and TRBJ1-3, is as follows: AAGVIQSPRHLIKEKRETATLKCYPIPRHDTVYWYQQGPGQDPQFLISFYEKMQSDKGSIPDRFSAQQFSDYHSELNMSSLELGDSALYFCASSRQGVENTIYFGEGSWLTVV.

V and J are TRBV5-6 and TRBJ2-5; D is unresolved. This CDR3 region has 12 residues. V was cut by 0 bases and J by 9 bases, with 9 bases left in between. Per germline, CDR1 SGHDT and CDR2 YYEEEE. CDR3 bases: TGTGCCAGCAGCTTGGGAAAGTCGGCCCAGTACTTC. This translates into CASSLGKSAQYF.

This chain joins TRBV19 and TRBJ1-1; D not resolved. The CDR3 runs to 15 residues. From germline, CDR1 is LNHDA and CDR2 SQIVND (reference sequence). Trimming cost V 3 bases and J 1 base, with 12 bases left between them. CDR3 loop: CASSMVVLGNTEAFF. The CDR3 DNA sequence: TGTGCCAGTAGTATGGTTGTGTTGGGGAACACTGAAGCTTTCTTT.

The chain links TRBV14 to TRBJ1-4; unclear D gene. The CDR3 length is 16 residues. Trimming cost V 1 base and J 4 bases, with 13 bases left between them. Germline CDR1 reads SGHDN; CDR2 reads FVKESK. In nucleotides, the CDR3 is TGTGCCAGCAGCCAAGGTTTCCGGACCAATAATGAAAAACTGTTTTTT. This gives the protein CASSQGFRTNNEKLFF.

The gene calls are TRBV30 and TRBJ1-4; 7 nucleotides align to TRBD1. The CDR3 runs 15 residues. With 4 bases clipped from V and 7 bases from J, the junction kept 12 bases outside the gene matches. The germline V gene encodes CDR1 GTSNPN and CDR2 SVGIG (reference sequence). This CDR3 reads CAWNRQGGGSEKLFF. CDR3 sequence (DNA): TGTGCCTGGAATAGACAGGGAGGGGGTAGTGAAAAACTGTTTTTT. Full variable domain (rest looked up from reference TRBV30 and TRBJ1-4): SQTIHQWPATLVQPVGSPLSLECTVEGTSNPNLYWYRQAAGRGLQLLFYSVGIGQISSEVPQNLSASRPQDRQFILSSKKLLLSDSGFYLCAWNRQGGGSEKLFFGSGTQLSVL.

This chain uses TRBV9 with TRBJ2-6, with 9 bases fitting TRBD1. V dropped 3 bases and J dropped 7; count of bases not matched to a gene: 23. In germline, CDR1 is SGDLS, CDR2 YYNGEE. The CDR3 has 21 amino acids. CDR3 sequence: CASSGYGSGTGLSRVANVLTF. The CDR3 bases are TGTGCCAGCAGCGGGTATGGATCCGGGACAGGGTTATCGAGGGTAGCCAACGTCCTGACTTTC. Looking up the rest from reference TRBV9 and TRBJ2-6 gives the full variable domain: DSGVTQTPKHLITATGQRVTLRCSPRSGDLSVYWYQQSLDQGLQFLIQYYNGEERAKGNILERFSAQQFPDLHSELNLSSLELGDSALYFCASSGYGSGTGLSRVANVLTFGAGSRLTVL.

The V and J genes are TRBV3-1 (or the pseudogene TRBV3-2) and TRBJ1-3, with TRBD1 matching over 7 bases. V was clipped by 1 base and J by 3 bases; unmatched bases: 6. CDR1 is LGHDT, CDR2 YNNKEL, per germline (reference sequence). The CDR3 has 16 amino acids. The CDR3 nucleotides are TGTGCCAGCAGCCAAGTCGAGGGGGCCCATGGAAACACCATATATTTT. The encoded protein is CASSQVEGAHGNTIYF.

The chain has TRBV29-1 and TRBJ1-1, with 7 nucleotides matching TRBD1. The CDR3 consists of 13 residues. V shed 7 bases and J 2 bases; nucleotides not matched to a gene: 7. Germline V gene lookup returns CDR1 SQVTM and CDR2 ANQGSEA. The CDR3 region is CSGTGTDNTEAFF. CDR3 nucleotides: TGCAGCGGGACCGGGACAGACAACACTGAAGCTTTCTTT.

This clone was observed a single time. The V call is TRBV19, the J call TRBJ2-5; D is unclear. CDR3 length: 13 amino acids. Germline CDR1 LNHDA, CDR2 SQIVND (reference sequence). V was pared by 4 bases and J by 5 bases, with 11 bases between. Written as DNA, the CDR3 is TGTGCCAGTAGTACCCCCTCTAGGGAGACCCAGTACTTC. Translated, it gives CASSTPSRETQYF.

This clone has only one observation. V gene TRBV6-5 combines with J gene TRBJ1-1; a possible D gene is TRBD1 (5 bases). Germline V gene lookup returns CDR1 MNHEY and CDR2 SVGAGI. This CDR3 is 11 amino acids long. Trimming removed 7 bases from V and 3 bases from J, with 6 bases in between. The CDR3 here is CASTGYTEAFF. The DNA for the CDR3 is TGTGCCAGCACAGGGTACACTGAAGCTTTCTTT.

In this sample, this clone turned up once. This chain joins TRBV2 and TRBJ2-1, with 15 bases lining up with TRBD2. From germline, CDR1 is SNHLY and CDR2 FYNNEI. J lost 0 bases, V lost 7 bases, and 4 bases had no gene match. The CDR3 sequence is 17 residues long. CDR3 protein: CASTPGLAGGSYNEQFF. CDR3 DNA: TGTGCCAGCACTCCGGGACTAGCGGGGGGCTCCTACAATGAGCAGTTCTTC.

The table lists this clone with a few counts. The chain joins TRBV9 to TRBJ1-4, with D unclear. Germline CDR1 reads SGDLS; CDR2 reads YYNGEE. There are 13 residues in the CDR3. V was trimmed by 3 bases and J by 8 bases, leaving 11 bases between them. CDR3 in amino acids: CASSGGEREKLFF. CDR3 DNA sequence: TGTGCCAGCAGCGGGGGAGAGAGAGAAAAACTGTTTTTT.

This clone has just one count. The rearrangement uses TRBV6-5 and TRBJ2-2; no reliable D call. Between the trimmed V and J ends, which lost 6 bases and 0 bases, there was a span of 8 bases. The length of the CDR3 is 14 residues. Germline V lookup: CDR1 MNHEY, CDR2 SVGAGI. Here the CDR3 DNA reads TGTGCCAGCAGGAGACTCCCGAACACCGGGGAGCTGTTTTTT. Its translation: CASRRLPNTGELFF.

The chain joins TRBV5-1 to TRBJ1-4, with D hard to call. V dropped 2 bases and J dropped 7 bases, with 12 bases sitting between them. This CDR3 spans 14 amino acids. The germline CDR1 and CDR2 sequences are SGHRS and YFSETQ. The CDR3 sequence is CASSLSGRGEKLFF. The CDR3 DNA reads TGCGCCAGCAGCTTATCTGGGCGCGGTGAAAAACTGTTTTTT.

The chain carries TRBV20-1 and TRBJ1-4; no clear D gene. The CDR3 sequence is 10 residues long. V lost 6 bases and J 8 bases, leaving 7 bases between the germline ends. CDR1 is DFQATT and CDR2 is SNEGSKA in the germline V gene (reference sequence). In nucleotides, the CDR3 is TGCAGTGCCCTTAGGGAAAAACTGTTTTTT. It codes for CSALREKLFF.

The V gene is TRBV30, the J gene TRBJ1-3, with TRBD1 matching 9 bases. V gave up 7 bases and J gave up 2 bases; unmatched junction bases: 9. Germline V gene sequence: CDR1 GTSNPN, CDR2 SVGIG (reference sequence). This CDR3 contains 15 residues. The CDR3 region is CAYDGGQGPGNTIYF. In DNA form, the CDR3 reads TGTGCCTACGATGGGGGACAGGGACCTGGAAACACCATATATTTT.

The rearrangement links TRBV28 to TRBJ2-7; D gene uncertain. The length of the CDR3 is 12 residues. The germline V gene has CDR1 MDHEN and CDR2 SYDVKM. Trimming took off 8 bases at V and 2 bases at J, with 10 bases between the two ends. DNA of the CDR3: TGTGCCAGCGGGCTAGACCCCTACGAGCAGTACTTC. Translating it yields CASGLDPYEQYF. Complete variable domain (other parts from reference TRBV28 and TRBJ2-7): DVKVTQSSRYLVKRTGEKVFLECVQDMDHENMFWYRQDPGLGLRLIYFSYDVKMKEKGDIPEGYSVSREKKERFSLILESASTNQTSMYLCASGLDPYEQYFGPGTRLTVT.